These 8 T cell receptor beta chains originate from one sample sequenced in a study of PD-1 blockade in classical Hodgkin lymphoma. The assay was immunoSEQ multiplex PCR, and TCRdb's table has in-frame clones only and misses some. The profile covers 9,500 to 10,000 clones, with roughly nine tenths appearing a single time and about 14% taken by the ten largest. Every patient relapsed after autologous stem cell transplantation, and brentuximab vedotin exposure varied. The source was peripheral blood mononuclear cells (PBMCs), collected at baseline. These TCRs come from a human donor with classical Hodgkin lymphoma.

This clone was recorded only once. This chain connects TRBV5-1 to TRBJ2-1; no reliable D call. Per the germline V gene, CDR1 is SGHRS and CDR2 is YFSETQ. The V and J ends lost 6 bases and 5 bases respectively, with 9 bases between them. The CDR3 runs 12 residues. The CDR3 DNA follows: TGCGCCAGCACTCTGCCGAACAATGAGCAGTTCTTC. Protein: CASTLPNNEQFF. Filled out from reference TRBV5-1 and TRBJ2-1, the complete variable domain reads KAGVTQTPRYLIKTRGQQVTLSCSPISGHRSVSWYQQTPGQGLQFLFEYFSETQRNKGNFPGRFSGRQFSNSRSEMNVSTLELGDSALYLCASTLPNNEQFFGPGTRLTVL.

The genes are TRBV7-8 and TRBJ2-7, with 7 bases fitting TRBD2. Germline V lookup: CDR1 SGHVS, CDR2 FQNEAQ. V trimming: 0 bases; J trimming: 0 bases; junction bases outside the gene matches: 8. This CDR3 is 17 amino acids long. The CDR3 region has the DNA TGTGCCAGCAGCTTAGCCGGGACTACGAAGAGCTCCTACGAGCAGTACTTC. Translated, it gives CASSLAGTTKSSYEQYF.

The chain has TRBV19 and TRBJ1-5, with D hard to call. Germline V CDR1 and CDR2: LNHDA, SQIVND (reference sequence). V shed 8 bases and J shed 0 bases, with 17 bases lying between them. The CDR3 contains 16 residues. CDR3 region: CASGRFQSYSNQPQHF. CDR3 in DNA: TGTGCCAGTGGCCGATTCCAATCCTATAGCAATCAGCCCCAGCATTTT.

This clone came up a few times. J is TRBJ2-7 and V is TRBV7-2; possible D gene TRBD1, 6 bases. Trimming stripped 5 bases from V and 5 bases from J, with 16 bases between. The CDR3 sequence is 14 residues long. In germline, CDR1 is SGHTA, CDR2 FQGNSA. The CDR3 reads CASSPTPGVHEQYF. The CDR3 coding sequence is TGTGCCAGCAGCCCTACCCCAGGGGTCCACGAGCAGTACTTC.

The V and J genes are TRBV28 and TRBJ2-6; weak D call: TRBD2 (6 bases). The CDR3 consists of 18 residues. Germline V CDR1 and CDR2: MDHEN, SYDVKM. V dropped 5 bases and J dropped 5 bases, with 22 bases sitting between them. The CDR3 sequence is CASSGRHLTQSRANVLTF. For the CDR3, the DNA is TGTGCCAGCAGTGGGAGGCATCTGACACAAAGTCGGGCCAACGTCCTGACTTTC.

J is TRBJ1-1 and V is TRBV18; D gene unclear. Germline V CDR1 and CDR2: KGHSH, LQKENI. The CDR3 sequence is 12 residues long. With 3 bases removed from V and 4 bases from J, the gap between germline ends came to 6 bases. The CDR3 here is CASSPTPTEAFF. The CDR3 DNA sequence: TGTGCCAGCTCACCGACCCCCACTGAAGCTTTCTTT.

V is TRBV10-3 and J is TRBJ2-2; TRBD2 might be the D (7 bases). V was clipped by 4 bases and J by 0 bases, with 12 bases between them. The CDR3 is 16 amino acids. Germline V gene sequence: CDR1 ENHRY, CDR2 SYGVKD. The CDR3 region is CAISGGGTTNTGELFF. The CDR3 DNA reads TGTGCCATCAGTGGGGGGGGCACGACGAACACCGGGGAGCTGTTTTTT.

The V call is TRBV30, the J call TRBJ2-2, with D unclear. There are 11 residues in the CDR3. Germline V lookup: CDR1 GTSNPN, CDR2 SVGIG (reference sequence). V was shortened by 5 bases and J by 1 base, with 2 bases between the two germline ends. The CDR3 reads CAWVNTGELFF. CDR3 sequence (DNA): TGTGCCTGGGTGAACACCGGGGAGCTGTTTTTT. The full variable domain, with the rest looked up from reference TRBV30 and TRBJ2-2, is SQTIHQWPATLVQPVGSPLSLECTVEGTSNPNLYWYRQAAGRGLQLLFYSVGIGQISSEVPQNLSASRPQDRQFILSSKKLLLSDSGFYLCAWVNTGELFFGEGSRLTVL.